Each of the 9 T cell receptor beta chains below was sequenced from the same sample in a study of blood T cell repertoires in COVID-19. TCRdb keeps only in-frame clones here, not all; method: immunoSEQ multiplex PCR. The sample includes 95,000 to 150,000 clones, approximately 81% seen only once; the top ten take more than 35%. Sequencing was performed on peripheral blood. All receptors come from a man aged 35-49 years with active or convalescent COVID-19.

This chain uses TRBV11-2 with TRBJ2-5; D is possibly TRBD2 (5 bases). Germline CDR1 and CDR2: SGHAT and FQNNGV. The ends were cut back, 1 base at V and 7 bases at J, with 13 bases in the middle. The CDR3 totals 14 residues. CDR3 nucleotide sequence: TGTGCCAGCAGCTTAGTCGGGAACGAGGGGACCCAGTACTTC. Residues: CASSLVGNEGTQYF.

The chain employs TRBV27 and TRBJ1-2; 11 positions agree with TRBD1. V trimming: 6 bases; J trimming: 7 bases; junction bases outside the gene matches: 16. This CDR3 comprises 17 residues. Germline CDR1 reads MNHEY; CDR2 reads SMNVEV (reference sequence). The CDR3 DNA follows: TGTGCCAGCAGACCTTTTACCGGGACAGGGGGTTATGGTGGCTACACCTTC. Translation gives CASRPFTGTGGYGGYTF.

This chain links TRBV6-5 with TRBJ2-7; TRBD1 matches 7 bases. The germline V gene has CDR1 MNHEY and CDR2 SVGAGI. The V segment lost 7 bases and the J segment 3 bases; nucleotides outside the gene matches: 3. The CDR3 is 12 residues long. The CDR3 nucleotides are TGTGCCAGCACGGGACAGTTCTACGAGCAGTACTTC. This encodes CASTGQFYEQYF.

The chain recombines TRBV6-5 with TRBJ1-4, with 7 bases lining up with TRBD1. The CDR3 sequence is 13 residues long. Germline trimming cut 7 bases from V and 5 bases from J; bases unmatched to any gene: 4. Germline-derived CDR1 and CDR2 are MNHEY and SVGAGI. In DNA form, the CDR3 reads TGTGCCAGCACAGGACAGGCAAATGAAAAACTGTTTTTT. This translates into CASTGQANEKLFF.

The chain is built from TRBV7-9 and TRBJ2-1, with D perhaps TRBD2 (5 bases). Germline loops: CDR1 SEHNR, CDR2 FQNEAQ (reference sequence). CDR3 size: 16 residues. The V gene lost 1 base and the J gene lost 5 bases, with 15 bases spanning the gap. This chain's CDR3 is CASSLVLAYRDNEQFF. The CDR3 DNA reads as TGTGCCAGCAGCTTAGTTTTAGCGTACCGAGACAATGAGCAGTTCTTC.

V usage is TRBV5-1 and J usage is TRBJ2-2; D unresolved. The CDR3 has 16 residues. Per germline, CDR1 SGHRS and CDR2 YFSETQ. Trimming pared 2 bases from V and 0 bases from J, leaving 11 bases between. In nucleotides, the CDR3 is TGCGCCAGCAGCTTTCAGACTCGCGCGAACACCGGGGAGCTGTTTTTT. Translated, it gives CASSFQTRANTGELFF.

The V gene is TRBV9, the J gene TRBJ2-1, with no clear D. V was pared by 0 bases and J by 5 bases, with 9 bases between. The CDR3 extends over 14 amino acids. CDR1 is SGDLS and CDR2 is YYNGEE in the germline V gene. This chain's CDR3 is CASSVEPHNNEQFF. CDR3 DNA: TGTGCCAGCAGCGTAGAACCGCACAACAATGAGCAGTTCTTC.

The rearrangement joins TRBV2 to TRBJ1-2; D might be TRBD1 (6 bases). The CDR3 length is 15 residues. V was trimmed by 3 bases and J by 3 bases, leaving 14 bases between them. Per the germline V gene, CDR1 is SNHLY and CDR2 is FYNNEI. CDR3 loop: CASSEGAAEDYGYTF. CDR3 bases: TGTGCCAGCAGTGAGGGGGCGGCCGAGGACTATGGCTACACCTTC.

In this sample, this clone turned up a few times. The V call is TRBV5-6, the J call TRBJ2-7; a possible D gene is TRBD1 (6 bases). Trimming stripped 3 bases from V and 5 bases from J, with 15 bases between. The CDR3 spans 14 residues. In germline, CDR1 is SGHDT, CDR2 YYEEEE. The CDR3 region is CASSSRVQGHEQYF. DNA for the CDR3: TGTGCCAGCAGCTCTCGGGTACAGGGCCACGAGCAGTACTTC. Looking up the rest from reference TRBV5-6 and TRBJ2-7 gives the full variable domain: DAGVTQSPTHLIKTRGQQVTLRCSPKSGHDTVSWYQQALGQGPQFIFQYYEEEERQRGNFPDRFSGHQFPNYSSELNVNALLLGDSALYLCASSSRVQGHEQYFGPGTRLTVT.